This TCR beta chain was sequenced for a study of CD8 T cells in Susac syndrome. The CDR3 extends over 17 amino acids. The germline gives CDR1 MDHEN, CDR2 SYDVKM. V was shortened by 5 bases and J by 0 bases, with 17 bases between the two germline ends. CD8+ and CD4+ T cells from blood underwent TCR beta sequencing, which was carried out in a high-throughput format. Those who served as multiple sclerosis controls were treatment-naive patients with stable or active relapsing-remitting disease. RNA in amounts of roughly 0.5 to 1 ug was reverse transcribed with random hexamers. TCRdb passed the immunoSEQ multiplex PCR reads through MiXCR, listing each CDR3 protein once. The table shows about 130,000 distinct CDR3 sequences, with about 95% occurring only once.

V usage is TRBV28 and J usage is TRBJ2-1; D not certain. Material for sequencing was CD4+ T cells from PBMCs. This sequence originates from a human donor with multiple sclerosis. The CDR3 is CASSPPPPSTSYNEQFF. The DNA of the CDR3 is TGTGCCAGCAGTCCACCCCCCCCGAGTACCTCCTACAATGAGCAGTTCTTC.